The T cell receptor beta chain under discussion was sequenced for a study of blood T cell repertoires in COVID-19. Study-level information: Acute-phase and convalescent COVID-19 samples originated in the United States, Italy and Spain. The analysed material was cDNA or gDNA that came from T cells, B-cell-depleted T cells, or PBMCs.

In the study's own analysis: Estimation of nucleated cell counts was performed using reference gene primer amplification. This table comes from immunoSEQ multiplex PCR, and its TCRdb copy is limited to in-frame clones, with some not included. That table furnishes V, J and clone size, whereas the DNA furnished D and trimming. The repertoire includes 200,000 to 250,000 clones, 65% to 85% of them detected once, and about 2.4% sits in the top ten. This clone was counted a few times. The sample holds other DNA sequences that translate to the same CDR3. The CDR3 has 13 residues. Germline assignment: CDR1 LGHDT and CDR2 YNNKEL (reference sequence). V lost 4 bases to trimming and J lost 1 base, with 7 bases between them.

The sequenced sample was peripheral blood. The TCR was taken from a woman aged 55-75 years with acute or convalescent COVID-19. The rearrangement links TRBV3-1 (or the pseudogene TRBV3-2) to TRBJ1-2; D is possibly TRBD1 (6 bases). Here the CDR3 reads CASSPRGNYGYTF. The CDR3 nucleotides read TGTGCCAGCAGCCCCAGGGGTAACTATGGCTACACCTTC.